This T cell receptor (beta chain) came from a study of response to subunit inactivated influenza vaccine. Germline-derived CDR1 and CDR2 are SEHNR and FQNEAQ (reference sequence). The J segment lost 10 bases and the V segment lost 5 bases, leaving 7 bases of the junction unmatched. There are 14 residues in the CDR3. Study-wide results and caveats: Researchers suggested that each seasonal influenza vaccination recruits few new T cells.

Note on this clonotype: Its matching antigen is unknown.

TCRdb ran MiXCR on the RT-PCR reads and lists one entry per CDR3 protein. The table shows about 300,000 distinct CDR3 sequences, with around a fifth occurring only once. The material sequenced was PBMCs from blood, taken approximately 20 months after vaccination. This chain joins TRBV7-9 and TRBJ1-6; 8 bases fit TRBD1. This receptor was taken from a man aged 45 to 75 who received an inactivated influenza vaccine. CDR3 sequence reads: CASSKNRGGSPLHF. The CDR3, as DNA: TGTGCCAGCAGCAAGAACAGGGGGGGATCACCCCTCCACTTT.